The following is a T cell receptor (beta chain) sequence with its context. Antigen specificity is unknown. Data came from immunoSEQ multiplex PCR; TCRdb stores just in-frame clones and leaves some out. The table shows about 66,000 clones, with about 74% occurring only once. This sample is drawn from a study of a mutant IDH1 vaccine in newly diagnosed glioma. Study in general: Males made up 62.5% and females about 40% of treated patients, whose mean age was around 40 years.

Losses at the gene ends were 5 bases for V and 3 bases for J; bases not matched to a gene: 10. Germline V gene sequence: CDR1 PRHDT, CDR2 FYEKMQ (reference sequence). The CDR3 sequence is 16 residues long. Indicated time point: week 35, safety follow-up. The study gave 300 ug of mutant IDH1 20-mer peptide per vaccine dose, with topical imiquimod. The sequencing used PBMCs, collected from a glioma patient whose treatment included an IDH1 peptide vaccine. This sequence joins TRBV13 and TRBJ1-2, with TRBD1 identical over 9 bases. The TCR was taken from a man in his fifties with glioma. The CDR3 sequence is CASSTGDRARDYGYTF. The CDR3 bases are TGTGCCAGCAGCACGGGGGACAGGGCAAGGGACTATGGCTACACCTTC.